This section outlines one T cell receptor beta chain sequence together with its context. The antigen is not known. Trimming removed 7 bases at V and 6 bases at J, with 14 bases between. Germline lookup yields CDR1 SNHLY and CDR2 FYNNEI. This CDR3 region has 13 residues. This PCR relied on a set of 60 Vbeta primers and 13 Jbeta primers. In the original processing: Later reanalysis found 75 million to 100 million unique TCR beta chains, some 10 million of them shared. The method was immunoSEQ multiplex PCR; TCRdb's version includes in-frame clones alone and lacks a portion of them. D and trimming were read from the DNA, whereas the V and J calls and clone size are those reported in that table. The table lists 80,000 to 130,000 clones, around 80% of them singletons. The data were obtained in a study of cytomegalovirus exposure and HLA in healthy donors. Study findings and constraints: TRBV6-2, TRBV6-3 and some other V segments were unresolvable in 87-base-pair reads.

The gene calls are TRBV2 and TRBJ2-3; D unclear. Sequenced sample: PBMCs. The clonotype was recovered from a male donor in good health and CMV-seropositive. CDR3 nucleotide sequence: TGTGCCAGCAATCCCAGCACCAGGGATACGCAGTATTTT. Amino acids: CASNPSTRDTQYF.